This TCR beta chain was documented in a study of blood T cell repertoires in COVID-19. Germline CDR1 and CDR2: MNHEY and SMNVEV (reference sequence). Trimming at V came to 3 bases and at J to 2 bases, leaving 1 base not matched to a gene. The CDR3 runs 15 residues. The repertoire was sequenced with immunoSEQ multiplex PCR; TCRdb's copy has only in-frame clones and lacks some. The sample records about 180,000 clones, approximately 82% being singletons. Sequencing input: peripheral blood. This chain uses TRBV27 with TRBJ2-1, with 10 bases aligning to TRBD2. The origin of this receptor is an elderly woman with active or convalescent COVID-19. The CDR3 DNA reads TGTGCCAGCAGTTTCCTAGCGGGAGCCTACAATGAGCAGTTCTTC. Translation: CASSFLAGAYNEQFF.